This T cell receptor beta chain was recovered during a study of Ad26.COV2.S vaccination and SARS-CoV-2 variants. About the study: Intramuscularly, Ad26.COV2.S was given either once or twice, 56 days apart. Study-level points and caveats: Vaccine recipients showed a spike-specific TCR breadth that was higher than in placebo recipients. Those who received vaccine or placebo ended up with similar non-spike TCR breadth.

The germline gives CDR1 LGHDT, CDR2 YNNKEL (reference sequence). The germline V and J ends were trimmed by 4 bases and 5 bases, with 15 bases remaining between them. The CDR3 consists of 14 residues. A note on this clone: The antigen is not known.

The treatment here: around 19 received Ad26.COV2.S at low or high dose, single or two shots; about 5 received placebo; per-sample allocation not given. Repertoires come from day 63 after the first vaccine or placebo injection. Immunization relied on an Ad26 vector, which expressed Wuhan-strain SARS-CoV-2 spike. TCRdb keeps only in-frame clones here, not all; method: immunoSEQ multiplex PCR. The sample has about 220,000 clones, 85% to 90% seen once. The receptor was derived from a person aged 18-60 years who received the Ad26.COV2.S COVID-19 vaccine or a placebo. The sequenced sample was peripheral blood, obtained in a trial of Ad26.COV2.S vaccine versus placebo. The genes are TRBV3-1 (or the pseudogene TRBV3-2) and TRBJ2-7; the D gene is possibly TRBD2 (5 bases). CDR3 sequence reads: CASSPRLTSHEQYF. CDR3 DNA: TGTGCCAGCAGCCCCCGACTAACCAGCCACGAGCAGTACTTC.